These 9 T cell receptor beta chains share one sample of origin, sequenced in a study of shared clonotypes between healthy human individuals (TCRdb year 2020). Library creation used the immunoSEQ multiplex PCR assay. TCRdb's version of the immuneACCESS table is confined to in-frame rearrangements and falls short of the full clone set. An unresolved V gene accounts for under half of the shortfall where checked; the remainder is of unknown origin. The sample yields approximately 2.5 million clones; roughly 93% were counted once. In total, the top ten clones hold approximately 0.36% of the sample. Sequenced material: naive CD4+ T cells from PBMCs. This specimen's cell subset or site label, interpreted: CD45RA+ positively selected. These receptors all come from a man between 18 and 29 years old in good health. Some clones in this sample may be carry-over from other donors' samples.

The V and J genes are TRBV29-1 and TRBJ2-3, with TRBD2 as a possible D gene (6 bases). Germline values: CDR1 SQVTM, CDR2 ANQGSEA. Trimming cost V 3 bases and J 2 bases, with 15 bases left between them. This CDR3 has 15 residues. The CDR3 region has the DNA TGCAGCGTTGACATCAGGGAGCGGGCCACAGATACGCAGTATTTT. Translated: CSVDIRERATDTQYF.

This chain links TRBV9 with TRBJ2-2, with 7 bases identical to TRBD1. The germline V gene encodes CDR1 SGDLS and CDR2 YYNGEE. The V gene end was trimmed by 0 bases and the J gene end by 0 bases; junction bases not matched to a gene: 2. The CDR3 extends over 16 amino acids. This CDR3 is CASSVGRGPNTGELFF. Written as DNA, the CDR3 is TGTGCCAGCAGCGTAGGTAGGGGGCCGAACACCGGGGAGCTGTTTTTT.

The chain couples TRBV30 to TRBJ1-2; D possibly corresponds to TRBD1 (5 bases). The CDR3 length is 14 residues. V was clipped by 5 bases and J by 2 bases, with 15 bases between them. Germline V gene lookup returns CDR1 GTSNPN and CDR2 SVGIG (reference sequence). The CDR3 protein is CAWAAGGWNYGYTF. The CDR3 region has the DNA TGTGCCTGGGCGGCCGGGGGTTGGAACTATGGCTACACCTTC. The complete variable domain, with remaining parts taken from reference TRBV30 and TRBJ1-2, reads SQTIHQWPATLVQPVGSPLSLECTVEGTSNPNLYWYRQAAGRGLQLLFYSVGIGQISSEVPQNLSASRPQDRQFILSSKKLLLSDSGFYLCAWAAGGWNYGYTFGSGTRLTVV.

The chain joins TRBV10-3 to TRBJ2-1; D is tentatively TRBD1 or TRBD2 (6 bases each). Per germline, CDR1 ENHRY and CDR2 SYGVKD. Trimming took 10 bases from V and 8 from J, leaving 15 bases between them. The CDR3 has 12 residues. CDR3 sequence: CATRGRGDEQFF. For the CDR3, the DNA is TGTGCCACCCGGGGTAGGGGGGATGAGCAGTTCTTC.

This clone occurred once. This chain uses TRBV5-5 with TRBJ1-5, with D tentatively TRBD1 (5 bases). Germline V gene data show CDR1 as SGHKS and CDR2 as YYEKEE (reference sequence). V lost 0 bases and J lost 6, with 13 bases in between. The CDR3 contains 15 residues. CDR3 loop: CASSLAGLTGQPQHF. CDR3 coding DNA: TGTGCCAGCAGCTTGGCGGGACTCACGGGTCAGCCCCAGCATTTT.

The chain couples TRBV5-1 to TRBJ1-5, with 7 bases fitting TRBD1. Germline V gives CDR1 SGHRS, CDR2 YFSETQ. The CDR3 covers 15 residues. V trimming: 2 bases; J trimming: 3 bases; junction bases outside the gene matches: 5. CDR3 region: CASSFSGGDNQPQHF. CDR3 bases: TGCGCCAGCAGCTTCTCAGGGGGAGACAATCAGCCCCAGCATTTT.

The rearrangement joins TRBV29-1 to TRBJ2-7, with D possibly TRBD2 on 6 matching bases. V was shortened by 7 bases and J by 0 bases, with 16 bases between the two germline ends. CDR3 length: 14 residues. The germline V gene encodes CDR1 SQVTM and CDR2 ANQGSEA. In nucleotides, the CDR3 is TGCAGCGCGAAGACTAGTGGGAGCTCCTACGAGCAGTACTTC. Residues: CSAKTSGSSYEQYF.

The rearrangement joins TRBV6-1 to TRBJ1-2; D may be TRBD1 (6 bases). Germline assignment: CDR1 MNHNS and CDR2 SASEGT. The CDR3 runs 17 residues. The ends were cut back, 3 bases at V and 5 bases at J, with 22 bases in the middle. CDR3: CASSEKGLRVRGYGYTF. DNA of the CDR3: TGTGCCAGCAGTGAGAAGGGCCTACGGGTCAGGGGATATGGCTACACCTTC.

V usage is TRBV15 and J usage is TRBJ2-3; 10 bases fit TRBD2. This CDR3 has 17 residues. The germline V gene encodes CDR1 LNHNV and CDR2 YYDKDF (reference sequence). With V trimmed by 4 bases and J by 0 bases, 7 bases remained unmatched. Here the CDR3 reads CATSTPSGRSSTDTQYF. DNA for the CDR3: TGTGCCACCAGCACTCCTAGCGGGAGAAGCAGCACAGATACGCAGTATTTT.